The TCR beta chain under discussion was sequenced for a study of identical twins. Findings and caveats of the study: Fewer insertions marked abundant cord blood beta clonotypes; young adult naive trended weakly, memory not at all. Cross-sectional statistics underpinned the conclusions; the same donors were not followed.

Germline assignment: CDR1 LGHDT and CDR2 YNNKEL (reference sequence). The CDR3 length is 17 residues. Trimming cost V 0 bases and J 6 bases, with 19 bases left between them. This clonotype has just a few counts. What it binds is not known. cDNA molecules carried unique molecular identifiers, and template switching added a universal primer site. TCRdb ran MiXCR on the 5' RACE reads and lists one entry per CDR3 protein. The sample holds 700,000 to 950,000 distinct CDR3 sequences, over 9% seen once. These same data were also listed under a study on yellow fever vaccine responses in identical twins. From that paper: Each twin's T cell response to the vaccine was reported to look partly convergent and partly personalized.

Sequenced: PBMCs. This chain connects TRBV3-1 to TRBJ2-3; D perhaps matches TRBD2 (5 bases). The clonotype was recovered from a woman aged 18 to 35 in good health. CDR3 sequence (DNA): TGTGCCAGCAGCCAAGATCGCGCGGGCTTCGGGGTGGATACGCAGTATTTT. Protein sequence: CASSQDRAGFGVDTQYF.